The 21 T cell receptor beta chains below all came from one sample that was sequenced in a study of shared clonotypes between healthy human individuals (TCRdb year 2020). Libraries were made using the immunoSEQ multiplex PCR assay. The clones in this table, taken by TCRdb from immuneACCESS, are in-frame only. Not every clone is retained; where verified, under half of the shortfall comes from an unresolved V gene, and the cause of the rest is unknown. Counted in this sample were more than 2,000,000 clones; about 92% of them appeared once. The ten most abundant clones make up approximately 0.4% of the sample. Material for sequencing was naive CD4+ T cells from PBMCs. This specimen's cell subset or site label, per the study, means: CD45RA+ positively selected. All receptors come from a man aged 18 to 30 in good health. Some clones in this sample may be carry-over from other donors' samples.

The gene calls are TRBV15 and TRBJ1-2; 8 nucleotides align to TRBD1. The CDR3 runs 12 residues. CDR1 LNHNV and CDR2 YYDKDF come from the germline V gene (reference sequence). J gave up 12 bases and V 1 base, and 4 bases lay outside the gene matches. The CDR3 sequence: CATSRVQGVNTF. In DNA form, the CDR3 reads TGTGCCACCAGCAGAGTACAGGGGGTAAACACCTTC.

The V gene is TRBV6-5, the J gene TRBJ1-4; 7 positions match TRBD1. Trimming took 4 bases from V and 5 from J; bases not matched to a gene: 4. In germline, CDR1 is MNHEY, CDR2 SVGAGI. CDR3 size: 14 residues. The CDR3 region is CASSSNRGNEKLFF. CDR3 sequence (DNA): TGTGCCAGCAGTTCTAACAGGGGCAATGAAAAACTGTTTTTT.

V is TRBV7-2 and J is TRBJ2-1, with TRBD1 matching over 10 bases. Germline V lookup: CDR1 SGHTA, CDR2 FQGNSA. Trimming at V came to 5 bases and at J to 6 bases, leaving 7 bases not matched to a gene. The CDR3 is 15 amino acids. The CDR3 nucleotides are TGTGCCAGCAGCCGCGCGGGACAGGGGTCCAATGAGCAGTTCTTC. This translates into CASSRAGQGSNEQFF.

V is TRBV18 and J is TRBJ1-1, with a possible D match to TRBD1 (5 bases). Germline V gives CDR1 KGHSH, CDR2 LQKENI. This CDR3 has 15 residues. The ends were cut back, 4 bases at V and 2 bases at J, with 14 bases in the middle. The CDR3 DNA reads as TGTGCCAGCTCACGGGGCGGGGAACCCAACACTGAAGCTTTCTTT. It is translated as CASSRGGEPNTEAFF.

The chain links TRBV9 to TRBJ2-2, with 9 bases fitting TRBD2. Germline V gene lookup returns CDR1 SGDLS and CDR2 YYNGEE. The CDR3 runs to 17 residues. J was trimmed by 8 bases and V by 0 bases; bases with no gene match: 11. In DNA, the CDR3 is TGTGCCAGCAGCGTAGAGGTTCTAGCGGGACCCGGGGGGGAGCTGTTTTTT. Protein product: CASSVEVLAGPGGELFF.

The V and J genes are TRBV7-6 and TRBJ2-5; 9 nucleotides line up with TRBD2. Losses at the gene ends were 5 bases for V and 1 base for J; bases not matched to a gene: 8. The CDR3 contains 16 residues. Germline loops: CDR1 SGHVS, CDR2 FNYEAQ. CDR3 sequence: CASSRPLAGLQETQYF. The CDR3 DNA sequence: TGTGCCAGCAGCCGGCCGCTAGCGGGACTCCAAGAGACCCAGTACTTC. Drawing the rest from reference TRBV7-6 and TRBJ2-5, the complete variable domain is GAGVSQSPRYKVTKRGQDVALRCDPISGHVSLYWYRQALGQGPEFLTYFNYEAQQDKSGLPNDRFSAERPEGSISTLTIQRTEQRDSAMYRCASSRPLAGLQETQYFGPGTRLLVL.

This sequence joins TRBV6-5 and TRBJ1-5; D call uncertain. Between the trimmed V and J ends, which lost 4 bases and 9 bases, there was a span of 10 bases. CDR3 length: 12 residues. Germline CDR1 reads MNHEY; CDR2 reads SVGAGI. The CDR3 DNA follows: TGTGCCAGCAGTTCCCCAACGGGGCCCCAGCATTTT. Encoded protein: CASSSPTGPQHF.

The chain couples TRBV7-3 to TRBJ2-1, with D possibly being TRBD1 (5 bases). V was shortened by 5 bases and J by 5 bases, with 16 bases between the two germline ends. The CDR3 runs to 15 residues. In germline, CDR1 is SGHTA, CDR2 FQGTGA. CDR3 sequence reads: CASSAPGMGHNEQFF. The CDR3 DNA reads TGTGCCAGCAGCGCCCCAGGGATGGGGCACAATGAGCAGTTCTTC. Looking up the rest from reference TRBV7-3 and TRBJ2-1 gives the full variable domain: GAGVSQTPSNKVTEKGKYVELRCDPISGHTALYWYRQSLGQGPEFLIYFQGTGAADDSGLPNDRFFAVRPEGSVSTLKIQRTERGDSAVYLCASSAPGMGHNEQFFGPGTRLTVL.

Turning to this clone: The identical CDR3 is also encoded by other nucleotide sequences in the sample. The chain employs TRBV5-1 and TRBJ1-1, with no clear D. CDR1 is SGHRS, CDR2 YFSETQ, per germline. The CDR3 spans 13 residues. Trimming removed 2 bases at V and 0 bases at J, with 5 bases between. CDR3 amino acids: CASSLSVNTEAFF. The CDR3 coding sequence is TGCGCCAGCAGCTTATCGGTGAACACTGAAGCTTTCTTT. Complete variable domain (other parts from reference TRBV5-1 and TRBJ1-1): KAGVTQTPRYLIKTRGQQVTLSCSPISGHRSVSWYQQTPGQGLQFLFEYFSETQRNKGNFPGRFSGRQFSNSRSEMNVSTLELGDSALYLCASSLSVNTEAFFGQGTRLTVV.

This chain uses TRBV6-6 with TRBJ1-2; 8 positions match TRBD1. The CDR3 totals 14 residues. V shed 4 bases, J shed 4 bases, and the junction held 5 bases outside the gene matches. The germline gives CDR1 MNHNY, CDR2 SVGAGI (reference sequence). CDR3 amino acids: CASSFRGLGYGYTF. The CDR3 region has the DNA TGTGCCAGCAGTTTCAGGGGGCTGGGCTATGGCTACACCTTC.

V and J are TRBV19 and TRBJ2-7; D is uncertain. CDR1 and CDR2 (germline): LNHDA, SQIVND (reference sequence). The CDR3 length is 15 residues. Deletions cut 3 bases from V and 3 bases from J, with 15 bases between. The CDR3 protein is CASSIYGGRIYEQYF. The CDR3 DNA is TGTGCCAGTAGTATTTACGGCGGACGGATCTACGAGCAGTACTTC.

The V and J genes are TRBV4-3 and TRBJ2-7, with D hard to call. The CDR3 runs to 14 residues. In germline, CDR1 is LGHNA, CDR2 YSLEER. The germline V and J ends were trimmed by 2 bases and 3 bases, with 11 bases remaining between them. The CDR3 sequence: CASSQKVGGYEQYF. For the CDR3, the DNA is TGCGCCAGCAGCCAAAAAGTAGGCGGCTACGAGCAGTACTTC.

This rearrangement joins TRBV6-1 to TRBJ2-3; tentative D call: TRBD2 (5 bases). Germline values: CDR1 MNHNS, CDR2 SASEGT. The length of the CDR3 is 15 residues. The ends were cut back, 4 bases at V and 1 base at J, with 12 bases in the middle. This CDR3 reads CASSAGYRGTDTQYF. CDR3 sequence (DNA): TGTGCCAGCAGTGCGGGGTATCGCGGCACAGATACGCAGTATTTT.

This rearrangement joins TRBV5-8 to TRBJ1-5; 11 nucleotides align to TRBD1. There are 15 residues in the CDR3. Per the germline V gene, CDR1 is SGHTS and CDR2 is YDEGEE. Unmatched junction bases numbered 7, after V lost 6 bases and J lost 5 bases. The CDR3 coding sequence is TGTGCCAGCACCGGACAGGGGGCGAGGTATCAGCCCCAGCATTTT. It translates to CASTGQGARYQPQHF.

The chain employs TRBV4-3 and TRBJ2-3; 9 bases are a match to TRBD2. Germline V gene lookup returns CDR1 LGHNA and CDR2 YSLEER. The CDR3 is 18 residues long. J lost 2 bases, V lost 0 bases, and 9 bases had no gene match. The CDR3 nucleotides read TGCGCCAGCAGCCAAGATCTGTCTAGCGGGACATTCACAGATACGCAGTATTTT. Residues: CASSQDLSSGTFTDTQYF.

The chain links TRBV19 to TRBJ2-7; 11 bases map to TRBD1. CDR1 is LNHDA, CDR2 SQIVND, per germline (reference sequence). The J segment lost 7 bases and the V segment lost 6 bases, leaving 5 bases of the junction unmatched. The CDR3 consists of 13 residues. CDR3 sequence reads: CASSGQGAGEQYF. CDR3 coding DNA: TGTGCCAGTAGCGGACAGGGGGCTGGAGAGCAGTACTTC.

The J gene is TRBJ2-7, the V gene TRBV11-3; tentatively, D is TRBD2 (6 bases). The CDR3 is 14 residues long. V was trimmed by 5 bases and J by 5 bases, leaving 16 bases between them. Germline V lookup: CDR1 SGHNT, CDR2 YENEEA. CDR3 protein: CASSPYGGKDEQYF. In DNA form, the CDR3 reads TGTGCCAGCAGCCCCTATGGAGGGAAGGACGAGCAGTACTTC.

This clone has just one count. J is TRBJ2-1 and V is TRBV28, with 10 bases matching TRBD1. Germline-derived CDR1 and CDR2 are MDHEN and SYDVKM. The V segment lost 8 bases and the J segment 4 bases; nucleotides outside the gene matches: 5. The length of the CDR3 is 14 residues. CDR3 sequence: CASLRDRGYNEQFF. Written as DNA, the CDR3 is TGTGCCAGCCTACGGGACAGGGGATACAATGAGCAGTTCTTC.

The rearrangement joins TRBV7-3 to TRBJ2-6; D is possibly TRBD1 or TRBD2 (6 bases each). The V gene's germline CDR1 is SGHTA and CDR2 FQGTGA. Trimming shortened V by 4 bases and J by 0 bases, and 22 bases separated the two germline ends. The CDR3 is made up of 20 amino acids. CDR3 nucleotide sequence: TGTGCCAGCAGCTCACCCCCTGGGGGGCTATTAAGCTCTGGGGCCAACGTCCTGACTTTC. Translating it yields CASSSPPGGLLSSGANVLTF.

The rearrangement links TRBV7-9 to TRBJ2-1; D not resolved. Germline V CDR1 and CDR2: SEHNR, FQNEAQ (reference sequence). This CDR3 spans 15 amino acids. V lost 1 base and J 0 bases, leaving 7 bases between the germline ends. The CDR3 DNA is TGTGCCAGCAGCTTAGGGGCCGTCTCCTACAATGAGCAGTTCTTC. As protein: CASSLGAVSYNEQFF.

This sequence joins TRBV10-2 and TRBJ2-2; TRBD2 matches at 9 bases. CDR1 and CDR2 (germline): WSHSY, SAAADI. The CDR3 is 16 residues long. J gave up 6 bases and V 8 bases, and 13 bases lay outside the gene matches. Here the CDR3 DNA reads TGCGCCAGCCACCAGCGGGGGGTGGCGAGGGCCGGGGAGCTGTTTTTT. This sequence encodes CASHQRGVARAGELFF.